The next 27 T cell receptor beta chains were all read from a single sample in a study of early T cells in non-severe SARS-CoV-2 infection. Using its own MiXCR run on the 5' RACE reads, TCRdb lists one record per CDR3 protein. The table lists 60,000 to 70,000 distinct CDR3 sequences, around 4.7% of them singletons. Sequences were obtained from whole blood. The receptors here all came from an adult who was a healthcare worker with PCR-confirmed SARS-CoV-2 infection or an uninfected control (not recorded which).

Many counts were recorded for this clonotype. This sequence joins TRBV1 and TRBJ2-5; the table names TRBD2, a call not compared with the DNA. TRBV1 is noted as a pseudogene. The CDR3 consists of 17 residues. In DNA form, the CDR3 reads TGCACCAGCAGCCACCCTCGACTAGCGGGGCCGCAAGAGACCCAGTACTTC. Encoded protein: CTSSHPRLAGPQETQYF.

In its sample, this clonotype was seen many times. The V call is TRBV9, the J call TRBJ1-6, with unresolved D. The CDR3 contains 13 residues. CDR1 is SGDLS, CDR2 YYNGEE, per germline. V gave up 6 bases and J gave up 8 bases, with 12 bases separating them. CDR3 region: CASTSGSDSPLHF. CDR3 DNA: TGTGCCAGCACCTCAGGCAGTGATTCACCCCTCCACTTT.

This clonotype has only a few counts. This chain uses TRBV20-1 with TRBJ2-3; possibly TRBD1 for D (6 bases). The germline V gene encodes CDR1 DFQATT and CDR2 SNEGSKA (reference sequence). The CDR3 runs to 15 residues. Trimming pared 0 bases from V and 1 base from J, leaving 11 bases between. The CDR3 spells CSARDFEGGTDTQYF. In DNA form, the CDR3 reads TGCAGTGCTAGAGACTTCGAGGGGGGCACAGATACGCAGTATTTT.

The chain couples TRBV7-2 to TRBJ2-1; D may be TRBD1 or TRBD2 (5 bases each). The CDR3 is made up of 14 amino acids. Between the trimmed V and J ends, which lost 6 bases and 10 bases, there was a span of 19 bases. Germline values: CDR1 SGHTA, CDR2 FQGNSA. The CDR3, as DNA: TGTGCCAGCAGTTGGGACCTAGTAGGTTCGGAGCAGTTCTTC. Amino acid sequence: CASSWDLVGSEQFF.

This clonotype turned up a few times. V and J are TRBV7-9 and TRBJ2-3, with 7 bases that match TRBD1. J gave up 0 bases and V 4 bases, and 10 bases lay outside the gene matches. Germline V lookup: CDR1 SEHNR, CDR2 FQNEAQ (reference sequence). CDR3 size: 17 residues. DNA of the CDR3: TGTGCCAGCAGCTCCCGAGACAGGGCTGCTAGCACAGATACGCAGTATTTT. Protein: CASSSRDRAASTDTQYF.

The chain couples TRBV6-1 to TRBJ2-7, with D perhaps being TRBD1 or TRBD2 (5 bases each). The length of the CDR3 is 16 residues. V was cut by 0 bases and J by 0 bases, with 12 bases left in between. CDR1 MNHNS and CDR2 SASEGT come from the germline V gene. The CDR3 sequence: CASSEAGAVTSYEQYF. In DNA, the CDR3 is TGTGCCAGCAGTGAAGCCGGGGCAGTCACCTCCTACGAGCAGTACTTC.

This clonotype has more than one count but fewer than ten. The chain is built from TRBV3-1 and TRBJ1-2; 9 bases are shared with TRBD1. The CDR3 spans 14 residues. Germline assignment: CDR1 LGHDT and CDR2 YNNKEL (reference sequence). Losses at the gene ends were 4 bases for V and 5 bases for J; bases not matched to a gene: 5. In DNA form, the CDR3 reads TGTGCCAGCAGCCTCGGACAGGGGATATATGGCTACACCTTC. Translating it yields CASSLGQGIYGYTF.

Notes on this clonotype: A much bigger clone sits one base away, suggesting this may be a read error. V usage is TRBV5-1 and J usage is TRBJ2-7; tentative D call: TRBD1 (6 bases). This CDR3 has 14 amino acids. Trimming took 4 bases from V and 6 from J, leaving 17 bases between them. Per germline, CDR1 SGHRS and CDR2 YFSETQ. The CDR3 loop reads CASSPYRVLSEQYF. In DNA, the CDR3 is TGCGCCAGCAGCCCCTACAGGGTTCTCTCCGAGCAGTACTTC. Combining the CDR3 with reference TRBV5-1 and TRBJ2-7 gives the whole variable domain KAGVTQTPRYLIKTRGQQVTLSCSPISGHRSVSWYQQTPGQGLQFLFEYFSETQRNKGNFPGRFSGRQFSNSRSEMNVSTLELGDSALYLCASSPYRVLSEQYFGPGTRLTVT.

This chain links TRBV6-1 with TRBJ1-1; D call uncertain. CDR1 MNHNS and CDR2 SASEGT come from the germline V gene. V was pared by 2 bases and J by 6 bases, with 13 bases between. The CDR3 consists of 14 residues. CDR3 sequence: CASSERHGWPEAFF. The CDR3 DNA is TGTGCCAGCAGTGAACGCCACGGTTGGCCTGAAGCTTTCTTT.

This chain connects TRBV24-1 to TRBJ2-6; no clear D. Germline V gene data show CDR1 as KGHDR and CDR2 as SFDVKD. V lost 5 bases to trimming and J lost 1 base, with 5 bases between them. The CDR3 is 14 amino acids. Here the CDR3 DNA reads TGTGCCACCAGTGGGATTTCTGGGGCCAACGTCCTGACTTTC. Its protein is CATSGISGANVLTF.

The chain's CDR3 is CASSFGRGYEQYF. The CDR3 bases are TGTGCCAGCAGTTTCGGCAGGGGATACGAGCAGTACTTC. The chain joins TRBV12-3 or TRBV12-4 to TRBJ2-7; tentative D call: TRBD1 (6 bases). The CDR3 is 13 amino acids. The V and J ends lost 3 bases and 4 bases respectively, with 10 bases between them.

There are many counts of this clonotype. The gene calls are TRBV19 and TRBJ2-7; 7 positions agree with TRBD1. CDR1 is LNHDA, CDR2 SQIVND, per germline (reference sequence). The CDR3 is made up of 15 amino acids. Unmatched junction bases numbered 10, after V lost 5 bases and J lost 3 bases. The CDR3 sequence is CASSLLGTANYEQYF. CDR3 in DNA: TGTGCCAGTAGTCTCCTCGGGACAGCCAACTACGAGCAGTACTTC.

This clonotype has at least ten counts. V and J are TRBV11-2 and TRBJ2-2, with D perhaps TRBD1 or TRBD2 (5 bases each). V lost 4 bases and J 4 bases, leaving 10 bases between the germline ends. Germline V gene data show CDR1 as SGHAT and CDR2 as FQNNGV. This CDR3 comprises 14 residues. The CDR3 DNA reads as TGTGCCAGCAGCTGGGGGACGCTCACCGGGGAGCTGTTTTTT. Its translation: CASSWGTLTGELFF.

This clonotype was seen a handful of times. The rearrangement joins TRBV7-8 to TRBJ2-7, with D possibly TRBD2 on 6 matching bases. The CDR3 covers 14 residues. CDR1 and CDR2 (germline): SGHVS, FQNEAQ. The V end lost 5 bases, the J end lost 7 bases, and 18 bases lay between the germline ends. The CDR3 reads CASSLVGGADEQYF. As DNA, the CDR3 is TGTGCCAGCAGCCTTGTAGGAGGGGCAGATGAGCAGTACTTC.

This clonotype was seen a handful of times. The chain is built from TRBV11-2 and TRBJ2-7; possibly TRBD1 or TRBD2 for D (5 bases each). The CDR3 has 11 residues. Germline-derived CDR1 and CDR2 are SGHAT and FQNNGV. This CDR3 reads CASSLRDVLFV. The DNA for the CDR3 is TGTGCCAGCAGCCTCCGGGACGTGTTGTTCGTC.

The chain joins TRBV29-1 to TRBJ1-1; D uncertain. This CDR3 contains 11 residues. V lost 6 bases and J 0 bases, leaving 5 bases between the germline ends. Germline V gene sequence: CDR1 SQVTM, CDR2 ANQGSEA. The CDR3 reads CSVRVNTEAFF. CDR3 DNA: TGCAGCGTACGGGTGAACACTGAAGCTTTCTTT.

The gene calls are TRBV10-3 and TRBJ2-1; D possibly corresponds to TRBD1 (6 bases). V lost 11 bases to trimming and J lost 9 bases, with 14 bases between them. The CDR3 length is 11 residues. The germline gives CDR1 ENHRY, CDR2 SYGVKD. As DNA, the CDR3 is TGTGCCGTCCAGGGGACCTTTGAGCAGTTCTTC. Its protein is CAVQGTFEQFF.

The chain combines TRBV6-1 with TRBJ2-5, with 7 nucleotides matching TRBD1. CDR1 and CDR2 from the germline V gene are MNHNS and SASEGT. The J segment lost 4 bases and the V segment lost 5 bases, leaving 10 bases of the junction unmatched. The CDR3 covers 15 residues. The CDR3 sequence is CASSLTGSHAETQYF. CDR3 DNA: TGTGCCAGCAGTTTGACAGGGAGTCACGCAGAGACCCAGTACTTC.

This clonotype has ten or more counts. The chain combines TRBV29-1 with TRBJ1-2; TRBD1 aligns across 8 bases. Germline V CDR1 and CDR2: SQVTM, ANQGSEA. The junction had 9 bases not matched to a gene; V was cut back by 4 bases and J by 5 bases. There are 14 residues in the CDR3. CDR3 sequence: CSVVRQGTLYGYTF. DNA of the CDR3: TGCAGCGTTGTCCGACAGGGGACGTTATATGGCTACACCTTC. Drawing the rest from reference TRBV29-1 and TRBJ1-2, the complete variable domain is SAVISQKPSRDICQRGTSLTIQCQVDSQVTMMFWYRQQPGQSLTLIATANQGSEATYESGFVIDKFPISRPNLTFSTLTVSNMSPEDSSIYLCSVVRQGTLYGYTFGSGTRLTVV.

The chain employs TRBV20-1 and TRBJ2-5, with D possibly called TRBD1 or TRBD2 (5 bases each). CDR3 length: 14 amino acids. Trimming removed 1 base at V and 4 bases at J, with 13 bases between. Germline values: CDR1 DFQATT, CDR2 SNEGSKA (reference sequence). CDR3 bases: TGCAGTGCTAGAGCGCCCAGGGCGGGAGAGACCCAGTACTTC. Translated, it gives CSARAPRAGETQYF.

This clonotype was detected only a few times. The rearrangement joins TRBV7-8 to TRBJ2-7; 9 bases line up with TRBD1. V dropped 4 bases and J dropped 3; count of bases not matched to a gene: 4. From germline, CDR1 is SGHVS and CDR2 FQNEAQ. The CDR3 covers 14 residues. Here the CDR3 DNA reads TGTGCCAGCAGCTCTGGGACAGGGATCTACGAGCAGTACTTC. Translating it yields CASSSGTGIYEQYF.

The table lists this clonotype with a few counts. This chain joins TRBV6-2 or TRBV6-3 and TRBJ2-6; D gene uncertain. The CDR3 is made up of 15 amino acids. In germline, CDR1 is MNHEY, CDR2 SVGEGT. V was clipped by 5 bases and J by 0 bases, with 8 bases between them. CDR3 DNA sequence: TGTGCCAGCAGTACCCTATACTCTGGGGCCAACGTCCTGACTTTC. It codes for CASSTLYSGANVLTF.

In its sample, this clonotype was seen a few times. V usage is TRBV4-2 and J usage is TRBJ2-7; D is tentatively TRBD1 or TRBD2 (7 bases each). The CDR3 has 15 residues. Trimming took off 4 bases at V and 2 bases at J, with 15 bases between the two ends. CDR1 and CDR2 from the germline V gene are LGHNA and YNFKEQ. CDR3 residues: CASSPGGGGAYEQYF. The CDR3 bases are TGTGCCAGCAGCCCAGGGGGGGGAGGAGCCTACGAGCAGTACTTC.

This clonotype was detected ten times or more. The J gene is TRBJ2-7, the V gene TRBV7-2; D remains ambiguous. The V gene lost 1 base and the J gene lost 0 bases, with 10 bases spanning the gap. There are 15 residues in the CDR3. From germline, CDR1 is SGHTA and CDR2 FQGNSA. The DNA of the CDR3 is TGTGCCAGCAGCTTAGTCGGGCAAGACTCCTACGAGCAGTACTTC. Translation: CASSLVGQDSYEQYF.

Points on this clonotype: This sequence may be a read error, since a much larger clone differs from it by one base. The chain carries TRBV5-4 and TRBJ2-1; D gene uncertain. The V gene lost 4 bases and the J gene lost 7 bases, with 24 bases spanning the gap. From germline, CDR1 is SGHNT and CDR2 YYREEE (reference sequence). The CDR3 contains 17 residues. The CDR3 protein is CASSEKRALSTDNEQFF. CDR3 DNA: TGTGCCAGCAGCGAAAAAAGGGCCCTGAGTACGGATAATGAGCAGTTCTTC.

Points on this clonotype: A much larger clone lies a single base off, so this may be a read error. The J gene is TRBJ1-1, the V gene TRBV14, with no clear D. Germline assignment: CDR1 SGHDN and CDR2 FVKESK. The V end was cut by 5 bases, the J end by 7 bases, with 8 bases between. The CDR3 spans 11 residues. CDR3 region: CASSSQFEAFF. CDR3 coding DNA: TGTGCCAGCAGCTCTCAGTTTGAAGCTTTCTTT.

This clonotype occurred a few times. V gene TRBV3-1 combines with J gene TRBJ2-7; D is perhaps TRBD1 or TRBD2 (5 bases each). The CDR3 length is 16 residues. Germline CDR1 is LGHDT and CDR2 is YNNKEL (reference sequence). Trimming removed 0 bases from V and 0 bases from J, with 12 bases in between. The CDR3 nucleotides read TGTGCCAGCAGCCAAGATGGGGGATTGAGCTCCTACGAGCAGTACTTC. This encodes CASSQDGGLSSYEQYF.